This T cell receptor beta chain was sequenced in a study of blood T cell repertoires in COVID-19. Overall study: The study drew acute and convalescent COVID-19 samples from the United States, Italy and Spain. Sample material is recorded as cDNA or gDNA derived from T cells, B-cell-depleted T cells, or PBMCs.

As originally analysed: Counts of nucleated cells, estimated from reference gene primer amplification, were obtained. Assay: immunoSEQ multiplex PCR; the TCRdb copy retains only in-frame clones and omits some. V, J and clone size were drawn from that table, and D and trimming were deduced from the DNA. Of about 28,000 clones listed, about 85% were seen once; the top ten hold 9% to 9.5%. Specimen: peripheral blood. This sequence originates from a human donor in a cohort sampled during active COVID-19.

DNA of the CDR3: TGTGCCTGGAGCCCTGGCTACACGGGGAACTATGGCTACACCTTC. Translation: CAWSPGYTGNYGYTF. The genes are TRBV30 and TRBJ1-2; the D is unclear. Trimming took off 3 bases at V and 2 bases at J, with 16 bases between the two ends. Per the germline V gene, CDR1 is GTSNPN and CDR2 is SVGIG (reference sequence). The CDR3 contains 15 residues. Supplemented by reference TRBV30 and TRBJ1-2, the full variable domain reads SQTIHQWPATLVQPVGSPLSLECTVEGTSNPNLYWYRQAAGRGLQLLFYSVGIGQISSEVPQNLSASRPQDRQFILSSKKLLLSDSGFYLCAWSPGYTGNYGYTFGSGTRLTVV.